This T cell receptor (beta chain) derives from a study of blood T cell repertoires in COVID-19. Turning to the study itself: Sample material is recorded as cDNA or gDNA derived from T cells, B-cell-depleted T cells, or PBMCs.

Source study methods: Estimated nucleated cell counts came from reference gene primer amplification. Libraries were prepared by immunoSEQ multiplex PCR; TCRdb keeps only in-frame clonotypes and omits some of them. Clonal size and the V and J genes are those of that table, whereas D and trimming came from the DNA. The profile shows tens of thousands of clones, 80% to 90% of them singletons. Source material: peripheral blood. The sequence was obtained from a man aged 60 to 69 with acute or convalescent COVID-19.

CDR3 amino acids: CASSLGPPRAGVYNEQFF. CDR3 nucleotide sequence: TGTGCCAGCAGCTTAGGTCCACCCAGAGCGGGGGTGTACAATGAGCAGTTCTTC. The chain links TRBV11-2 to TRBJ2-1; TRBD2 matches at 8 bases. Losses at the gene ends were 1 base for V and 4 bases for J; bases not matched to a gene: 12. CDR1 SGHAT and CDR2 FQNNGV come from the germline V gene. This CDR3 comprises 18 residues.